What follows are 21 T cell receptor beta chains derived from one specimen sequenced in a study of T cell clonality in common variable immunodeficiency. The data were produced by immunoSEQ multiplex PCR, yet TCRdb's version contains in-frame clones alone and is incomplete. The counts give approximately 30,000 clones, none of them seen only once; 4% to 5.5% is held by the top ten. Sequenced input: peripheral blood mononuclear cells. The receptors here all came from a person aged 18 to 75 in good health.

At least ten counts were recorded for this clone. The CDR3 protein is CSARETGTGPYSPLHF. The CDR3 bases that were read are TGCAGTGCTAGAGAAACCGGGACAGGGCCATATTCACCC. V gene TRBV20-1 combines with J gene TRBJ1-6; 9 bases agree with TRBD1. The CDR3 is cut off 3 residues early in the read; its end comes from the germline J gene. Per germline, CDR1 DFQATT and CDR2 SNEGSKA (reference sequence). V lost 0 bases to trimming and J lost 8 bases; unmatched junction nucleotides: 8. This CDR3 region has 16 residues.

The sample holds many counts of this clone. The CDR3 end is not reached by the read, which stops 3 residues before it; the germline J gene fills it in. The genes are TRBV5-1 and TRBJ2-1; 8 bases align to TRBD1. V was clipped by 4 bases and J by 5 bases; unmatched bases: 11. CDR3 length equals 16 residues. Germline V lookup: CDR1 SGHRS, CDR2 YFSETQ. The part of the CDR3 DNA that was read is TGCGCCAGCAGCGGGGGGTGGGACAGGATTAACAATGAG. It translates to CASSGGWDRINNE. The full CDR3 is CASSGGWDRINNEQFF.

Points on this clone: The CDR3 goes on 3 residues after the read ends, and that part is filled in from the germline J gene. The gene calls are TRBV29-1 and TRBJ2-1; 7 bases align to TRBD2. The CDR3 sequence is 15 residues long. The J segment lost 7 bases and the V segment lost 6 bases, leaving 15 bases of the junction unmatched. Germline V gene data show CDR1 as SQVTM and CDR2 as ANQGSEA. The DNA read from the CDR3 is TGCAGCGTAACACTAGCGTCGGGGGGATTGAATGAG. Translating gives CSVTLASGGLNE. The full CDR3 protein reads CSVTLASGGLNEQFF.

Many counts were recorded for this clone. Partial CDR3 DNA: TGTGCCAGCAGCTTGGGAGGTTCGGGGACC. As protein: CASSLGGSGT. The CDR3 in its entirety is CASSLGGSGTQYF. The V and J genes are TRBV5-5 and TRBJ2-5; D gene uncertain. The CDR3 goes on 3 residues after the read ends, and that part is filled in from the germline J gene. Between the trimmed V and J ends, which lost 0 bases and 7 bases, there was a span of 10 bases. In germline, CDR1 is SGHKS, CDR2 YYEKEE (reference sequence). This CDR3 contains 13 residues.

This clone was detected a few times. Read sequence stops 3 residues before the CDR3 end, and the germline J gene provides the missing end. This rearrangement joins TRBV19 to TRBJ1-2; 9 bases match TRBD1. V lost 6 bases, J lost 5 bases, and 4 bases stayed unmatched. Germline V gives CDR1 LNHDA, CDR2 SQIVND (reference sequence). The CDR3 contains 13 residues. CDR3 DNA (partial): TGTGCCAGTAGACTGACAGGGGGGTATGGC. Encoded protein: CASRLTGGYG. The complete CDR3 protein is CASRLTGGYGYTF.

This clone was detected many times. The read comes to an end 3 residues before the CDR3 does, leaving the germline J gene to fill in the end. V and J are TRBV12-3 or TRBV12-4 and TRBJ2-3; 11 nucleotides align to TRBD2. V lost 7 bases and J lost 1; bases outside the gene matches: 1. The CDR3 runs 14 residues. The CDR3 here is CASKGLAGTDTQYF. The sequenced part of the CDR3 DNA is TGTGCCAGCAAGGGACTAGCGGGCACAGATACG.

This clone has at least ten counts. The read terminates 3 residues before the CDR3 end, so the remaining end is supplied by the germline J gene. The gene calls are TRBV30 and TRBJ2-2; D not certain. V was clipped by 2 bases and J by 8 bases, with 12 bases between them. Germline loops: CDR1 GTSNPN, CDR2 SVGIG (reference sequence). The CDR3 consists of 13 residues. Incomplete CDR3 DNA: TGTGCCTGGAGTACCGTCGGTGTTGGGGAG. Its protein is CAWSTVGVGE. The whole CDR3 is CAWSTVGVGELFF.

This clone was seen repeatedly, ten times or more. The read ends 3 residues early relative to the CDR3; the germline J gene fills the gap. This chain joins TRBV19 and TRBJ2-7; D is possibly TRBD2 (7 bases). Trimming shortened V by 3 bases and J by 2 bases, and 11 bases separated the two germline ends. The CDR3 contains 14 residues. Germline values: CDR1 LNHDA, CDR2 SQIVND (reference sequence). The CDR3 reads CASSIGGAAYEQYF. The DNA read from the CDR3 is TGTGCCAGTAGTATTGGGGGGGCAGCCTACGAG.

In regard to this clone: Coverage ceases 3 residues before the CDR3 finishes, and the germline J gene fills in the end. V is TRBV7-9 and J is TRBJ1-1; TRBD1 matches at 7 bases. CDR3 length: 14 amino acids. CDR1 and CDR2 (germline): SEHNR, FQNEAQ (reference sequence). CDR3 amino acids: CASSSSYRGEEAFF. The CDR3 DNA, read in part, is TGTGCCAGCAGCTCCTCATACAGGGGCGAGGAA.

For this clone: The DNA ends 3 residues before the CDR3 does, and the rest of the CDR3 is filled in from the germline J gene. The J gene is TRBJ1-4, the V gene TRBV19; tentatively, D is TRBD1 (5 bases). Germline CDR1 and CDR2: LNHDA and SQIVND (reference sequence). The CDR3 covers 14 residues. The V gene lost 5 bases and the J gene lost 0 bases, with 7 bases spanning the gap. The CDR3 loop reads CASSEGSTNEKLFF. The DNA read from the CDR3 is TGTGCCAGTAGTGAGGGGTCAACTAATGAAAAA.

The table lists this clone with many counts. The sequence runs out 3 residues before the end of the CDR3; the remainder is reconstructed from the germline J gene. The chain employs TRBV7-9 and TRBJ1-5; a weak D match, TRBD1 (5 bases). The V end lost 6 bases, the J end lost 0 bases, and 9 bases lay between the germline ends. Germline V CDR1 and CDR2: SEHNR, FQNEAQ (reference sequence). CDR3 length: 14 amino acids. The CDR3 spells CASSQQVSNQPQHF. The sequenced CDR3 bases are TGTGCCAGCAGTCAACAGGTTAGCAATCAGCCC.

This clone was counted ten times or more. The read ends 3 residues shy of where the CDR3 ends; the end is completed using the germline J gene. The chain carries TRBV29-1 and TRBJ1-5; D is perhaps TRBD1 (5 bases). V lost 0 bases, J lost 3 bases, and 6 bases lay in between. This CDR3 is 13 amino acids long. Germline V gene sequence: CDR1 SQVTM, CDR2 ANQGSEA. Incomplete CDR3 DNA: TGCAGCGTTGAAGAGACAGCCAATCAGCCC. Its translation: CSVEETANQP. The CDR3 reads in full as CSVEETANQPQHF.

This clone was picked up a small number of times. Read coverage stops 3 residues before the CDR3 terminus; the germline J gene supplies the remainder. This chain connects TRBV19 to TRBJ1-1, with D possibly TRBD1 on 6 matching bases. The CDR3 runs to 14 residues. Deletions cut 5 bases from V and 4 bases from J, with 14 bases between. CDR1 LNHDA and CDR2 SQIVND come from the germline V gene (reference sequence). CDR3 DNA (partial): TGTGCCAGTAGTGCGGACAGACCGGGCACTGAA. Translation: CASSADRPGTE. The whole CDR3 is CASSADRPGTEAFF.

In its sample, this clone was seen many times. With the read ending 3 residues before the CDR3 end, the germline J gene is used to fill in that end. The chain couples TRBV29-1 to TRBJ2-7; 8 positions match TRBD1. The CDR3 runs to 13 residues. V trimming: 5 bases; J trimming: 2 bases; junction bases outside the gene matches: 5. CDR1 is SQVTM and CDR2 is ANQGSEA in the germline V gene. The part of the CDR3 DNA that was read is TGCAGCGTTCTAGGACAGGGCGCCTACGAG. It translates to CSVLGQGAYE. In full, the CDR3 reads CSVLGQGAYEQYF.

This clone was seen at least ten times. CDR3 amino acids: CASLLTGDTEAFF. The sequenced part of the CDR3 DNA is TGTGCCAGCCTTCTGACAGGGGACACTGAA. The chain has TRBV19 and TRBJ1-1; 8 bases match TRBD1. The CDR3 goes on 3 residues after the read ends, and that part is filled in from the germline J gene. Germline CDR1 reads LNHDA; CDR2 reads SQIVND (reference sequence). CDR3 length: 13 amino acids. The J segment lost 3 bases and the V segment lost 9 bases, leaving 6 bases of the junction unmatched.

As to this clone: The CDR3 end falls 3 residues outside the read, so it is completed with the germline J gene. The chain combines TRBV10-2 with TRBJ2-7; 14 nucleotides align to TRBD2. The V and J ends lost 0 bases and 5 bases, in that order; junction bases with no gene match: 6. This CDR3 is 17 amino acids long. The germline gives CDR1 WSHSY, CDR2 SAAADI. The CDR3 loop is CASSESNLGLAGDEQYF. The DNA read from the CDR3 is TGCGCCAGCAGTGAGTCGAATCTGGGACTAGCGGGAGACGAG.

As for this clone: One end of the junction fails to match germline, which may point to a read error. Read coverage stops 3 residues before the CDR3 terminus; the germline J gene supplies the remainder. The rearrangement joins TRBV23-1 to TRBJ1-2, with unresolved D. TRBV23-1 is assigned to the ORF class and has an uncertain function. The CDR3 loop spans 15 amino acids. Incomplete CDR3 DNA: TGCGCCAGCAGTCAACCAAGCGGGAGAATGTATGAC. Its protein product is CASSQPSGRMYD. The CDR3, in full, reads CASSQPSGRMYDYTF.

This clone was seen many times. One end of the junction does not line up with germline, which may come from a read error. The read stops 3 residues short of the end of the CDR3; the missing end is completed from the germline J gene. This chain connects TRBV7-7 to TRBJ2-7; 7 bases agree with TRBD2. The length of the CDR3 is 13 residues. From germline, CDR1 is SSHAT and CDR2 FNYEAQ (reference sequence). CDR3 sequence reads: CASSAGTISEQYF. The covered CDR3 bases are TGTGCTAGCAGCGCCGGGACTATTTCCGAG.

In this sample, this clone turned up many times. Coverage ceases 3 residues before the CDR3 finishes, and the germline J gene fills in the end. This chain joins TRBV7-8 and TRBJ1-5, with 7 nucleotides matching TRBD1. This CDR3 spans 15 amino acids. Germline V CDR1 and CDR2: SGHVS, FQNEAQ. Germline trimming cut 5 bases from V and 6 bases from J; bases unmatched to any gene: 10. The CDR3 is CASSPREGAGQPQHF. The covered CDR3 bases are TGTGCCAGCAGCCCCCGAGAGGGGGCAGGTCAGCCC.

This clone has a count of ten or more. The CDR3 is cut off 3 residues early in the read; its end comes from the germline J gene. The V call is TRBV19, the J call TRBJ1-5; D is perhaps TRBD1 (5 bases). V lost 7 bases and J lost 9, with 16 bases in between. The CDR3 runs to 13 residues. Germline V CDR1 and CDR2: LNHDA, SQIVND (reference sequence). The sequenced part of the CDR3 DNA is TGTGCCAGTAAAGGGCAGGGCCTTGGGCCC. Its protein is CASKGQGLGP. The full CDR3 is CASKGQGLGPQHF.

Many counts were recorded for this clone. Read coverage stops 3 residues before the CDR3 terminus; the germline J gene supplies the remainder. The genes are TRBV5-5 and TRBJ1-6; possible D gene TRBD1, 6 bases. CDR3 length: 15 amino acids. V lost 7 bases and J lost 9, with 20 bases in between. The germline gives CDR1 SGHKS, CDR2 YYEKEE (reference sequence). The covered CDR3 bases are TGTGCCAGCGCTATCCGGGGGGCGGAAGGTTCACCC. It encodes CASAIRGAEGSP. The whole CDR3 region reads CASAIRGAEGSPLHF.